This T cell receptor (beta chain) was captured by sequencing in a study of blood T cell repertoires in COVID-19. Study overall: Acute and convalescent COVID-19 specimens originated in the United States, Italy and Spain. Sample material is recorded as cDNA or gDNA derived from T cells, B-cell-depleted T cells, or PBMCs.

The CDR3 covers 15 residues. Germline assignment: CDR1 MGHRA and CDR2 YSYEKL. Trimming removed 4 bases from V and 1 base from J, with 8 bases in between. As handled by the study authors: It was from reference gene primer amplification that nucleated cell counts were estimated. Sequenced by immunoSEQ multiplex PCR; TCRdb stores in-frame clones only, minus some. The V and J calls and clone size come from that table; D and trimming were worked out from the DNA. The table has roughly 250,000 clones, around 80% seen once. Sequenced: peripheral blood. V usage is TRBV4-1 and J usage is TRBJ1-6, with D possibly TRBD1 on 5 matching bases. The receptor was derived from a woman aged 40 to 50 with active or convalescent COVID-19. The CDR3 DNA follows: TGCGCCAGCAGCCCGGGGGGATCCTATAATTCACCCCTCCACTTT. Translating it yields CASSPGGSYNSPLHF.